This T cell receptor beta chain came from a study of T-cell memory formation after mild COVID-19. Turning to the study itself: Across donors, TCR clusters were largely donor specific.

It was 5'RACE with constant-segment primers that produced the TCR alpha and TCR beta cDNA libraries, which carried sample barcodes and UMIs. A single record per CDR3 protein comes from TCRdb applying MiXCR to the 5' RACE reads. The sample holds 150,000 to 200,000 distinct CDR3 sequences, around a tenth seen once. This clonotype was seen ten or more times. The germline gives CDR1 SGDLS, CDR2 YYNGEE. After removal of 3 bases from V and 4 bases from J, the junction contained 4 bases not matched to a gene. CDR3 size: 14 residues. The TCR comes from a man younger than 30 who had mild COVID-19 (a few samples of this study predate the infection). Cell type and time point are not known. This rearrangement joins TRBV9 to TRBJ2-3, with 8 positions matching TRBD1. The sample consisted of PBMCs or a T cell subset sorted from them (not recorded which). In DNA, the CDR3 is TGTGCCAGCAGCGGCCCGGACAGGGCAGATACGCAGTATTTT. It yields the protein CASSGPDRADTQYF.